The source of this T cell receptor (beta chain) is a study of shared clonotypes between healthy human individuals. Only CD45RO-negative cells positively selected for CCR7 counted as naive CD8 cells, so terminally differentiated effector memory CD45RA+ cells were excluded. CDR1 GTSNPN and CDR2 SVGIG come from the germline V gene (reference sequence). V gave up 2 bases and J gave up 7 bases, with 20 bases separating them. The CDR3 totals 15 residues. Using immunoSEQ multiplex PCR, the repertoire was profiled, and TCRdb retains in-frame clones only, with some absent. The data show some 2,000,000 clones, with about 95% seen just once and about 1.1% held by the top ten.

Sequencing was carried out using naive CD8+ T cells sorted from blood. The chain links TRBV30 to TRBJ1-2, with D tentatively TRBD1 (5 bases). This TCR was recovered from a young man in good health. DNA for the CDR3: TGTGCCTGGAGTCAATCCGCCCGGGGGTCGGGTGGCTACACCTTC. Amino acid sequence: CAWSQSARGSGGYTF. The complete variable domain, with remaining parts taken from reference TRBV30 and TRBJ1-2, reads SQTIHQWPATLVQPVGSPLSLECTVEGTSNPNLYWYRQAAGRGLQLLFYSVGIGQISSEVPQNLSASRPQDRQFILSSKKLLLSDSGFYLCAWSQSARGSGGYTFGSGTRLTVV.